The entry below describes one T cell receptor (beta chain). Mismatch with germline at one junction end may stem from a read error. This entry is derived from a study of blood T cells in healthy people across ages. PCR was performed a second time for about 7 to 12 cycles using a sample-barcoded 5' primer and a J-beta primer mix. TCRdb reprocessed the 5' RACE reads with MiXCR, giving one entry per CDR3 protein. Here the sample spans over 1,300,000 distinct CDR3 sequences, roughly 59% being singletons. The receptor comes from a man in his late teens or twenties in good health. The sequenced sample consisted of blood.

CDR3 nucleotide sequence: TGTGCCAGCAGCCAAGATCTAAGGACAGATACGCAGTATTTT. It translates to CASSQDLRTDTQYF. J is TRBJ2-3 and V is TRBV4-3; D call uncertain. The CDR3 covers 14 residues. Germline V gene sequence: CDR1 LGHNA, CDR2 YSLEER.